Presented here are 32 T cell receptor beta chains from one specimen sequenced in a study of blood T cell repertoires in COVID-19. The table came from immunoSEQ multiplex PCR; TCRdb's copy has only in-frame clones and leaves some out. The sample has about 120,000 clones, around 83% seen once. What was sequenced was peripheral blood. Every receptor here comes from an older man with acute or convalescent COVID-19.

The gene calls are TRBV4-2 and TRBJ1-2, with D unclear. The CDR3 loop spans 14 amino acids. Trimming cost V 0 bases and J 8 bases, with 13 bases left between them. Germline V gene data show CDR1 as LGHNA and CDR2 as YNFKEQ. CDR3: CASSQEWQEGGYTF. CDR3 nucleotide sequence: TGTGCCAGCAGCCAAGAATGGCAGGAGGGCGGCTACACCTTC.

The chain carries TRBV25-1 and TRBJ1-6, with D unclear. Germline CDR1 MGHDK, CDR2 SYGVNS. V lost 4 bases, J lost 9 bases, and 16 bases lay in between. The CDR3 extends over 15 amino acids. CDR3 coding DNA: TGTGCCAGCAGTGGATCGGTTTGGGAGGGTTCACCCCTCCACTTT. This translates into CASSGSVWEGSPLHF.

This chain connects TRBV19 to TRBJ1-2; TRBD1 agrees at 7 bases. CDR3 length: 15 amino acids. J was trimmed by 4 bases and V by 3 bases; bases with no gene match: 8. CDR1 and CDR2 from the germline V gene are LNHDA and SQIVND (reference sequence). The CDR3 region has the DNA TGTGCCAGTAGTATTACCGGGACAGCTACCTATGGCTACACCTTC. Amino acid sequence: CASSITGTATYGYTF.

CDR3 loop: CASNPVPGQPQHF. The CDR3 region has the DNA TGTGCCAGCAATCCCGTCCCAGGACAGCCCCAGCATTTT. The genes are TRBV6-5 and TRBJ1-5; D is unclear. The germline V and J ends were trimmed by 7 bases and 7 bases, with 14 bases remaining between them. Germline-derived CDR1 and CDR2 are MNHEY and SVGAGI. The CDR3 is made up of 13 amino acids.

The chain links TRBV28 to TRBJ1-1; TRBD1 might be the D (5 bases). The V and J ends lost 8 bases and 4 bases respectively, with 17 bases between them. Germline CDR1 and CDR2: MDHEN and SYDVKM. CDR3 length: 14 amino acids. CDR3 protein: CASLRPQGSTEAFF. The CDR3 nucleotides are TGTGCCAGCCTGAGACCCCAGGGATCCACTGAAGCTTTCTTT.

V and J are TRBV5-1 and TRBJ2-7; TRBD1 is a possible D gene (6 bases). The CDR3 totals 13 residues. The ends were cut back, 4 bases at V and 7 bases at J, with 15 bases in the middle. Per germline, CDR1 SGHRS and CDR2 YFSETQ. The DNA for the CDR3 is TGCGCCAGCAGCGACGGACAGTCTAGGGAGCAGTACTTC. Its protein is CASSDGQSREQYF.

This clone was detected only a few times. As DNA, the CDR3 is TGTGCCAGCAGTTACCACCCGACAGGGGAGGGTTCACCCCTCCACTTT. Translation gives CASSYHPTGEGSPLHF. This chain uses TRBV9 with TRBJ1-6; 8 positions agree with TRBD1. The CDR3 is 16 amino acids. Per the germline V gene, CDR1 is SGDLS and CDR2 is YYNGEE. V dropped 5 bases and J dropped 9; count of bases not matched to a gene: 13.

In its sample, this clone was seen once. The CDR3 DNA is TGTGCCATCAGTGAAAGGACAGGCAAATCACCCCTCCACTTT. Residues: CAISERTGKSPLHF. The chain joins TRBV10-3 to TRBJ1-6, with 7 bases that match TRBD1. Losses at the gene ends were 3 bases for V and 10 bases for J; bases not matched to a gene: 6. The V gene's germline CDR1 is ENHRY and CDR2 SYGVKD. The CDR3 covers 14 residues.

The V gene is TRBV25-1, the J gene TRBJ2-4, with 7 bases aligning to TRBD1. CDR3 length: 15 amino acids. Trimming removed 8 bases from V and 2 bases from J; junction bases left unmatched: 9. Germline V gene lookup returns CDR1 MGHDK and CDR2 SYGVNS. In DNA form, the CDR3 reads TGTGCCAGCCCTGAGAAGGGGGCAACCAAAAACATTCAGTACTTC. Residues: CASPEKGATKNIQYF.

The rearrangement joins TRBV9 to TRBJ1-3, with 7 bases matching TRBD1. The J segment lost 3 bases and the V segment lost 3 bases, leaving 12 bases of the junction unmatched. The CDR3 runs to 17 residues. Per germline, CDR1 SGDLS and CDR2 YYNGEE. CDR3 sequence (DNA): TGTGCCAGCAGCGCTCGACAAGACAGGGACATTGGAAACACCATATATTTT. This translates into CASSARQDRDIGNTIYF. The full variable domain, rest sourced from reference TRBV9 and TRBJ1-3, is DSGVTQTPKHLITATGQRVTLRCSPRSGDLSVYWYQQSLDQGLQFLIQYYNGEERAKGNILERFSAQQFPDLHSELNLSSLELGDSALYFCASSARQDRDIGNTIYFGEGSWLTVV.

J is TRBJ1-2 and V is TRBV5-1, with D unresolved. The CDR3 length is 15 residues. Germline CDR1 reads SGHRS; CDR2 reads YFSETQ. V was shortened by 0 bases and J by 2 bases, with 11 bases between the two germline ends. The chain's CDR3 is CASSLDPSSNYGYTF. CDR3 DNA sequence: TGCGCCAGCAGCTTGGATCCGAGTTCGAACTATGGCTACACCTTC.

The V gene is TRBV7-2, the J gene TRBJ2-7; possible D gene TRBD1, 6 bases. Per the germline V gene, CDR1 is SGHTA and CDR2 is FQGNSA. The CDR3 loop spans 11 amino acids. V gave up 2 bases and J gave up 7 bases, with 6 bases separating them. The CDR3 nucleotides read TGTGCCAGCAGCTTAAGGGGGGAGCAGTACTTC. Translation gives CASSLRGEQYF.

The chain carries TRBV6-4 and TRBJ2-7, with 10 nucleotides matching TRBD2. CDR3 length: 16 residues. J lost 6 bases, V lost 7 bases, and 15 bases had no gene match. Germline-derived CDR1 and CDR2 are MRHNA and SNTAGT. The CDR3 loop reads CASKNPGLAFRCEQYF. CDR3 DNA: TGTGCCAGCAAAAATCCGGGACTAGCGTTCAGGTGCGAGCAGTACTTC.

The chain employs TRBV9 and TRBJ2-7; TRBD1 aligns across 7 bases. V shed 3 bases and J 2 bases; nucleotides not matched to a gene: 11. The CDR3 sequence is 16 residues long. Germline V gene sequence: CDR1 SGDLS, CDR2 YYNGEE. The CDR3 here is CASSASDRAGTYEQYF. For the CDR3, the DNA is TGTGCCAGCAGCGCCTCTGACAGGGCAGGAACCTACGAGCAGTACTTC.

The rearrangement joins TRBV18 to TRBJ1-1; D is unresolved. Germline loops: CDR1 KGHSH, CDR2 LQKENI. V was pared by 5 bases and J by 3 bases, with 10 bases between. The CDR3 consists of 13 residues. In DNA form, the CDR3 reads TGTGCCAGCTCAGTTATCCGGGACACTGAAGCTTTCTTT. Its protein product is CASSVIRDTEAFF.

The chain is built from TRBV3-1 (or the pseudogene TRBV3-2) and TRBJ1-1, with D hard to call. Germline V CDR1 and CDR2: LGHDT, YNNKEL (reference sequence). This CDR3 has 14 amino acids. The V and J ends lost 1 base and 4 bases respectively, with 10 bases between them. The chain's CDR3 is CASSQGQFPTEAFF. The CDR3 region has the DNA TGTGCCAGCAGCCAAGGCCAGTTTCCCACTGAAGCTTTCTTT.

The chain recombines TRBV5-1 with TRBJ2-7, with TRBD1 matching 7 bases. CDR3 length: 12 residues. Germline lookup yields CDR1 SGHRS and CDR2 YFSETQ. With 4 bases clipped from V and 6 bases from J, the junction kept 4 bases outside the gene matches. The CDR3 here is CASSGDSGEQYF. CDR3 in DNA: TGCGCCAGCAGCGGGGACAGCGGCGAGCAGTACTTC.

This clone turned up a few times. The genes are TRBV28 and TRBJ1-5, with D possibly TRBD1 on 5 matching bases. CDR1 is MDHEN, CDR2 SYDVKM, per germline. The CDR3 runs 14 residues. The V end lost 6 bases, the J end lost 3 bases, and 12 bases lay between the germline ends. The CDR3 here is CASRPQGNNQPQHF. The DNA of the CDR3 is TGTGCCAGCAGGCCTCAGGGTAACAATCAGCCCCAGCATTTT. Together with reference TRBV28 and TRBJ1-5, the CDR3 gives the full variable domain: DVKVTQSSRYLVKRTGEKVFLECVQDMDHENMFWYRQDPGLGLRLIYFSYDVKMKEKGDIPEGYSVSREKKERFSLILESASTNQTSMYLCASRPQGNNQPQHFGDGTRLSIL.

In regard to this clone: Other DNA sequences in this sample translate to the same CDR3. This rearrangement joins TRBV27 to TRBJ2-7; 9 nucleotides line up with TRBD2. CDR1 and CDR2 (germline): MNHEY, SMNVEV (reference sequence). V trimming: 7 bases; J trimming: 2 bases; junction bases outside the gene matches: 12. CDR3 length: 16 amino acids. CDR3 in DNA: TGTGCCAGCAACGCGGGGGGGCGGGGTCAGCCCTACGAGCAGTACTTC. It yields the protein CASNAGGRGQPYEQYF.

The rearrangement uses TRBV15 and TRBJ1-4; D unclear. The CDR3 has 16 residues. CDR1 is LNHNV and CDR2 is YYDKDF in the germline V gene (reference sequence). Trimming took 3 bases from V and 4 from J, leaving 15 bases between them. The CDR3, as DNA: TGTGCCACCAGCAGGGACTCAAGCGCGGGTAATGAAAAACTGTTTTTT. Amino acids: CATSRDSSAGNEKLFF.

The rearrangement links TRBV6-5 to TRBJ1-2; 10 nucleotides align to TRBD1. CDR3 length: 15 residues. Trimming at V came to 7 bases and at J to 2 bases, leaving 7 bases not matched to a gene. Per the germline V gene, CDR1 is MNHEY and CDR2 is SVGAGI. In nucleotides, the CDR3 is TGTGCCAGCACCCTAAAGGGACAGGGGAACTATGGCTACACCTTC. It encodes CASTLKGQGNYGYTF.

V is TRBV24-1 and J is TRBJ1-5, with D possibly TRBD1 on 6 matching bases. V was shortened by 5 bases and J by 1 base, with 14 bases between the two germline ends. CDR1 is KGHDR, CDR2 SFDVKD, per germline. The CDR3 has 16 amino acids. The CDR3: CATSAKQGGSNQPQHF. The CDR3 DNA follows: TGTGCCACCAGTGCCAAACAGGGAGGGAGCAATCAGCCCCAGCATTTT.

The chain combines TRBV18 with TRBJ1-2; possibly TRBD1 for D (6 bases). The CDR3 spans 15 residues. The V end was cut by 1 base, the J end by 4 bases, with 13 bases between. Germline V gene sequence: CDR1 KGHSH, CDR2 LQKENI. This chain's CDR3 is CASSPQRQDVYGYTF. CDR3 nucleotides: TGTGCCAGCTCACCACAGCGACAGGATGTCTATGGCTACACCTTC.

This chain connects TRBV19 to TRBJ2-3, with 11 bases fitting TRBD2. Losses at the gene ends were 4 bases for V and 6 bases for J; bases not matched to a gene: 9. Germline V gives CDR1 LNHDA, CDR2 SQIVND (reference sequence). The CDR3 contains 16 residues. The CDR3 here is CASSKIAGGPIDTQYF. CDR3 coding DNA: TGTGCCAGTAGTAAGATAGCGGGGGGGCCAATTGATACGCAGTATTTT.

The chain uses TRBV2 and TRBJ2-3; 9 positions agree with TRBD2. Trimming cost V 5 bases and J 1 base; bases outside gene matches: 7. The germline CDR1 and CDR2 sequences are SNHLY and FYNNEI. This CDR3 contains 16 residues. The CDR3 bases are TGTGCCAGCAGTAAAAATAGCGGGGGTGGCACAGATACGCAGTATTTT. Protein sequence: CASSKNSGGGTDTQYF.

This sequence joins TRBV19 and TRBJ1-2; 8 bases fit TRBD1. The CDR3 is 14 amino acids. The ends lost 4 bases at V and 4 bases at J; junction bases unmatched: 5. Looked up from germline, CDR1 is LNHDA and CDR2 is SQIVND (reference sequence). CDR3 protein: CASSTEQGGYGYTF. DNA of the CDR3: TGTGCCAGTAGTACGGAACAGGGGGGCTATGGCTACACCTTC.

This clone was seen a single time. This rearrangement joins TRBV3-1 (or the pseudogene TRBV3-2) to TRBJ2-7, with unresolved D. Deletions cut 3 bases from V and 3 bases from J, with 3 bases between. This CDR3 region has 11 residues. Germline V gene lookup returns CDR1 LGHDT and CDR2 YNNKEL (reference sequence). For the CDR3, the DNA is TGTGCCAGCAGCCAGTACTACGAGCAGTACTTC. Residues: CASSQYYEQYF.

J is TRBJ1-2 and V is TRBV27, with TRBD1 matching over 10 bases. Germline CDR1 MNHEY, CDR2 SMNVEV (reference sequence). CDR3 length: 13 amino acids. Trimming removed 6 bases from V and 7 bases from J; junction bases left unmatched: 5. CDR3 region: CASRSTGGGGYTF. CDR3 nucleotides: TGTGCCAGCAGATCGACAGGGGGCGGTGGCTACACCTTC.

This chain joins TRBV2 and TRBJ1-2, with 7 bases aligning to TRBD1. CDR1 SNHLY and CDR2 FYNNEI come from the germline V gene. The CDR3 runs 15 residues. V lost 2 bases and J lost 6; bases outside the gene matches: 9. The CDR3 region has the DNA TGTGCCAGCAGTGAAAAGGGACAGCCGGCGGATGGCTACACCTTC. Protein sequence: CASSEKGQPADGYTF.

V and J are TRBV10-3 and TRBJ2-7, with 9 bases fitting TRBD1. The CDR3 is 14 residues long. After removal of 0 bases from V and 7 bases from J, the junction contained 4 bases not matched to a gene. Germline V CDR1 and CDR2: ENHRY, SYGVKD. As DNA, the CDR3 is TGTGCCATCAGTGAGTCCCGGGACAGGGTTGAGCAGTACTTC. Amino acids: CAISESRDRVEQYF.

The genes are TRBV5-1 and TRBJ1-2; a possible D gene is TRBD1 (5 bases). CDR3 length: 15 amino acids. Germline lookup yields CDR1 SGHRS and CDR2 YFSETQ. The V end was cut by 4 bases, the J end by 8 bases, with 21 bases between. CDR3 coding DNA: TGCGCCAGCAGCACAGCGAACGGGGGGGTTTACGGCTACACCTTC. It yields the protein CASSTANGGVYGYTF. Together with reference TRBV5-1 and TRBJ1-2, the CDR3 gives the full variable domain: KAGVTQTPRYLIKTRGQQVTLSCSPISGHRSVSWYQQTPGQGLQFLFEYFSETQRNKGNFPGRFSGRQFSNSRSEMNVSTLELGDSALYLCASSTANGGVYGYTFGSGTRLTVV.

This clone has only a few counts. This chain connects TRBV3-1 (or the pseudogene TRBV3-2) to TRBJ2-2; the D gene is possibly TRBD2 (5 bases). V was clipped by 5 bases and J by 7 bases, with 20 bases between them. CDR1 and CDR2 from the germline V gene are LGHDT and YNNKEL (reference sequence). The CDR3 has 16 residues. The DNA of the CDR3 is TGTGCCAGCAGCAGGCTGAACACCGCCCGGGGCGGGGAGCTGTTTTTT. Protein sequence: CASSRLNTARGGELFF.